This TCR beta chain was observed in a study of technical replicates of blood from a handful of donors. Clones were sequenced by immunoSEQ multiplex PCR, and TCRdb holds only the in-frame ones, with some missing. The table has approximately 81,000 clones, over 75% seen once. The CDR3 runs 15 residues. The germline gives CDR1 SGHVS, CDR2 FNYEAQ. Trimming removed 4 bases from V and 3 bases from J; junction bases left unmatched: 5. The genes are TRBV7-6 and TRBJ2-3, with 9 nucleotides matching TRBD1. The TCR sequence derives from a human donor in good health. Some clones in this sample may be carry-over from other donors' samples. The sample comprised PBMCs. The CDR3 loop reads CASSYSGQGTDTQYF. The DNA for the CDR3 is TGTGCCAGCAGCTACTCCGGACAGGGGACAGATACGCAGTATTTT.